Listed here are 14 T cell receptor beta chains from one sample, sequenced in a study of identical twins. TCRdb redid the calling of the 5' RACE reads with MiXCR, one entry per CDR3 protein. The data hold 400,000 to 500,000 distinct CDR3 sequences, with about 18% observed a single time. Sequenced sample: naive T cells sorted from blood. The receptors stem from a man between 50 and 59 years old in good health.

This clonotype has only a few counts. The chain employs TRBV5-6 and TRBJ1-1; TRBD1 is a possible D gene (5 bases). This CDR3 contains 14 residues. V lost 3 bases to trimming and J lost 1 base, with 10 bases between them. Per germline, CDR1 SGHDT and CDR2 YYEEEE. CDR3 sequence reads: CASSWGNRNTEAFF. The CDR3 DNA sequence: TGTGCCAGCAGCTGGGGGAATCGGAACACTGAAGCTTTCTTT. Full variable domain (missing parts from reference TRBV5-6 and TRBJ1-1): DAGVTQSPTHLIKTRGQQVTLRCSPKSGHDTVSWYQQALGQGPQFIFQYYEEEERQRGNFPDRFSGHQFPNYSSELNVNALLLGDSALYLCASSWGNRNTEAFFGQGTRLTVV.

This clonotype was seen a few times. The V gene is TRBV15, the J gene TRBJ2-7, with no clear D. With 3 bases removed from V and 9 bases from J, the gap between germline ends came to 15 bases. The CDR3 has 13 amino acids. CDR1 is LNHNV, CDR2 YYDKDF, per germline (reference sequence). The CDR3 nucleotides read TGTGCCACCAGCAGGGAATTAGTCGCTGGGCAGTACTTC. It yields the protein CATSRELVAGQYF.

A few counts support this clonotype. V is TRBV14 and J is TRBJ1-1, with a possible D match to TRBD1 (5 bases). V gave up 6 bases and J gave up 5 bases, with 19 bases separating them. This CDR3 region has 15 residues. The germline V gene has CDR1 SGHDN and CDR2 FVKESK. This chain's CDR3 is CASSYRAGAGTEAFF. In DNA, the CDR3 is TGTGCCAGCAGTTACAGAGCCGGGGCAGGGACTGAAGCTTTCTTT.

The chain is built from TRBV5-1 and TRBJ1-1; D unresolved. The germline V gene has CDR1 SGHRS and CDR2 YFSETQ. V lost 0 bases and J lost 1, with 10 bases in between. This CDR3 contains 15 residues. CDR3 bases: TGCGCCAGCAGCTTGGCGGCGGTTAAGAACACTGAAGCTTTCTTT. This gives the protein CASSLAAVKNTEAFF.

The table lists this clonotype with a few counts. A much bigger clone sits one base away, suggesting this may be a read error. The genes are TRBV14 and TRBJ2-1, with D possibly being TRBD2 (6 bases). The CDR3 is made up of 13 amino acids. V was trimmed by 5 bases and J by 4 bases, leaving 9 bases between them. Germline lookup yields CDR1 SGHDN and CDR2 FVKESK. CDR3 sequence reads: CASSWDFYNEQFF. For the CDR3, the DNA is TGTGCCAGCAGCTGGGACTTTTACAATGAGCAGTTCTTC.

This clonotype was seen just once. V gene TRBV11-2 combines with J gene TRBJ2-1; maybe TRBD2 (5 bases). The CDR3 consists of 13 residues. Trimming cost V 6 bases and J 5 bases, with 11 bases left between them. Germline lookup yields CDR1 SGHAT and CDR2 FQNNGV. In nucleotides, the CDR3 is TGTGCCAGCAGGAGGGCACGCGACAATGAGCAGTTCTTC. This translates into CASRRARDNEQFF. The variable domain in full, completed from reference TRBV11-2 and TRBJ2-1, reads EAGVAQSPRYKIIEKRQSVAFWCNPISGHATLYWYQQILGQGPKLLIQFQNNGVVDDSQLPKDRFSAERLKGVDSTLKIQPAKLEDSAVYLCASRRARDNEQFFGPGTRLTVL.

With regard to this clonotype: A much bigger clone sits one base away, suggesting this may be a read error. This chain joins TRBV7-9 and TRBJ2-1, with 9 nucleotides matching TRBD2. CDR3 length: 16 amino acids. Germline V gene sequence: CDR1 SEHNR, CDR2 FQNEAQ (reference sequence). The CDR3 reads CASSSSIAGAYSEQFF. The CDR3 nucleotides are TGTGCCAGCAGCTCCTCTATAGCGGGGGCTTACAGTGAGCAGTTCTTC.

CDR3 sequence reads: CASSPPGTAVYGYTF. The CDR3 nucleotides are TGTGCCAGCAGCCCCCCCGGGACCGCCGTCTATGGCTACACCTTC. The chain links TRBV25-1 to TRBJ1-2; D might be TRBD1 (5 bases). Between the trimmed V and J ends, which lost 6 bases and 4 bases, there was a span of 18 bases. This CDR3 has 15 amino acids. Germline V gene lookup returns CDR1 MGHDK and CDR2 SYGVNS.

This clonotype showed up many times. The chain carries TRBV11-2 and TRBJ2-1; 11 nucleotides line up with TRBD2. V was pared by 5 bases and J by 4 bases, with 10 bases of the junction left unmatched. Germline loops: CDR1 SGHAT, CDR2 FQNNGV. This CDR3 has 17 amino acids. The CDR3 protein is CASSGATSGTGYNEQFF. In DNA form, the CDR3 reads TGTGCCAGCAGCGGCGCGACTAGCGGGACTGGGTACAATGAGCAGTTCTTC. The complete variable domain, with remaining parts taken from reference TRBV11-2 and TRBJ2-1, reads EAGVAQSPRYKIIEKRQSVAFWCNPISGHATLYWYQQILGQGPKLLIQFQNNGVVDDSQLPKDRFSAERLKGVDSTLKIQPAKLEDSAVYLCASSGATSGTGYNEQFFGPGTRLTVL.

This clonotype was seen ten or more times. The rearrangement joins TRBV29-1 to TRBJ1-1, with D maybe TRBD1 (6 bases). The germline CDR1 and CDR2 sequences are SQVTM and ANQGSEA. V dropped 7 bases and J dropped 0 bases, with 9 bases sitting between them. CDR3 length: 12 residues. CDR3 protein: CSAGQLNTEAFF. In DNA form, the CDR3 reads TGCAGCGCGGGACAACTGAACACTGAAGCTTTCTTT.

This clonotype has a handful of counts. The genes are TRBV10-3 and TRBJ2-1; no clear D gene. The CDR3 covers 14 residues. CDR1 is ENHRY and CDR2 is SYGVKD in the germline V gene. V was cut by 5 bases and J by 2 bases, with 10 bases left in between. CDR3: CAISMAKPYNEQFF. DNA for the CDR3: TGTGCCATCAGTATGGCAAAGCCCTACAATGAGCAGTTCTTC.

The V call is TRBV4-2, the J call TRBJ2-1; 7 nucleotides match TRBD1. The CDR3 extends over 14 amino acids. The germline V gene has CDR1 LGHNA and CDR2 YNFKEQ. The ends lost 3 bases at V and 1 base at J; junction bases unmatched: 0. This CDR3 reads CASSQTGSYNEQFF. CDR3 in DNA: TGTGCCAGCAGCCAGACAGGGTCCTACAATGAGCAGTTCTTC.

This clonotype was picked up a small number of times. The J gene is TRBJ2-7, the V gene TRBV15; D is possibly TRBD2 (5 bases). Germline loops: CDR1 LNHNV, CDR2 YYDKDF (reference sequence). With 1 base removed from V and 1 base from J, the gap between germline ends came to 14 bases. CDR3 size: 16 residues. The DNA for the CDR3 is TGTGCCACCAGCAGAGCCGGGCTAGCTATGTCCTACGAGCAGTACTTC. It specifies CATSRAGLAMSYEQYF.

This chain connects TRBV5-1 to TRBJ1-6, with D possibly TRBD1 on 6 matching bases. V lost 3 bases and J 7 bases, leaving 14 bases between the germline ends. CDR1 and CDR2 from the germline V gene are SGHRS and YFSETQ. The CDR3 sequence is 15 residues long. CDR3 nucleotides: TGCGCCAGCAGCTCCCAGGGGTTGGGGAATTCACCCCTCCACTTT. Protein: CASSSQGLGNSPLHF. Combining the CDR3 with reference TRBV5-1 and TRBJ1-6 gives the whole variable domain KAGVTQTPRYLIKTRGQQVTLSCSPISGHRSVSWYQQTPGQGLQFLFEYFSETQRNKGNFPGRFSGRQFSNSRSEMNVSTLELGDSALYLCASSSQGLGNSPLHFGNGTRLTVT.